This is a list of T cell receptor beta chains from one sample in a study of cytomegalovirus exposure and HLA in healthy donors. The method was immunoSEQ multiplex PCR; TCRdb's version includes in-frame clones alone and lacks a portion of them. This sample carries tens of thousands of clones, 85% to 95% of them seen once, and the ten largest clones take 2% to 2.5%. Sequenced: PBMCs. The source is a man aged 18 to 30 in good health and CMV-seronegative. Both conserved end residues are part of each CDR3. A D gene is named only where the DNA matches it firmly. Expanded clones get a size class; other rows say once, few or many, or leave the size out.

d_gene	j_gene	v_gene	abundance	CDR3aa	CDR3nt
TRBD1	TRBJ2-2	TRBV19	.	CASSVGTGNGYTGELFF	TGTGCCAGTAGTGTCGGGACAGGGAACGGTTACACCGGGGAGCTGTTTTTT
TRBD2	TRBJ2-1	TRBV5-4	.	CASSSITSGRDNEQFF	TGTGCCAGCAGCTCCATTACTAGCGGGAGAGACAATGAGCAGTTCTTC
TRBD2	TRBJ2-1	TRBV7-9	.	CASTSTVGLAGDSEQFF	TGTGCCAGCACGTCCACCGTAGGGCTAGCGGGAGACAGTGAGCAGTTCTTC
.	TRBJ2-1	TRBV5-6	.	CASNPGRGRKFF	TGTGCCAGCAACCCTGGACGGGGGAGAAAGTTCTTC
TRBD1	TRBJ2-7	TRBV6-1	once	CASSGTGTFSYEQYF	TGTGCCAGCAGTGGGACAGGAACCTTCTCCTACGAGCAGTACTTC
.	TRBJ1-1	TRBV4-3	.	CASSQDYRVGTEAFF	TGCGCCAGCAGCCAAGATTATCGAGTCGGCACTGAAGCTTTCTTT
TRBD1	TRBJ2-1	TRBV7-8	.	CASSPRTGLVYEQFF	TGTGCCAGCAGCCCAAGGACAGGGCTTGTGTATGAGCAGTTCTTC
.	TRBJ1-4	TRBV19	.	CASKGQGNEKLFF	TGTGCCAGTAAGGGGCAGGGTAATGAAAAACTGTTTTTT
TRBD2	TRBJ2-1	TRBV28	.	CASSLFSGSSYNEQFF	TGTGCCAGCAGTTTATTTAGCGGGAGCTCCTACAATGAGCAGTTCTTC
.	TRBJ2-5	TRBV2	.	CASRGPGETQYF	TGTGCCAGCAGAGGACCAGGGGAGACCCAGTACTTC
TRBD1	TRBJ2-1	TRBV19	.	CASTPRSDRGYNEQFF	TGTGCCAGTACCCCTAGGTCGGACAGGGGGTACAATGAGCAGTTCTTC
.	TRBJ2-7	TRBV6-6	.	CASSHPVPKAYEQYF	TGTGCCAGCAGTCACCCAGTGCCGAAAGCCTACGAGCAGTACTTC
TRBD1	TRBJ1-2	TRBV7-2	.	CASSPSSGTGYGYTF	TGTGCCAGCAGCCCCTCCTCCGGGACAGGATATGGCTACACCTTC